This passage covers 26 T cell receptor beta chains from one sample sequenced in a study of cytomegalovirus exposure and HLA in healthy donors (dated by TCRdb to about 2017). Library preparation used the immunoSEQ multiplex PCR assay. The multiplex PCR relied on a mix of 60 forward primers for TCR Vbeta segments and 13 reverse primers for TCR Jbeta segments. TCRdb holds this immuneACCESS table with in-frame rearrangements only. Some clones are missing; in checked studies, unresolved V genes explain under half, and the rest has no known cause. Recorded for this sample are 150,000 to 200,000 clones; 70% to 90% of them occurred a single time. Of the sample, 1.5% to 2% falls within the top ten clones. Sequenced: PBMCs. These receptors came from a woman aged 18-29 years in good health and CMV-seronegative.

V and J are TRBV6-4 and TRBJ2-3, with 8 bases that match TRBD2. V trimming: 4 bases; J trimming: 1 base; junction bases outside the gene matches: 4. Germline CDR1 and CDR2: MRHNA and SNTAGT. This CDR3 has 15 residues. The CDR3 is CASSGEAGGTDTQYF. CDR3 DNA: TGTGCCAGCAGTGGGGAAGCGGGAGGCACAGATACGCAGTATTTT.

The gene calls are TRBV9 and TRBJ2-3, with 8 bases that match TRBD2. The CDR3 totals 15 residues. Trimming took 1 base from V and 2 from J; bases not matched to a gene: 3. In germline, CDR1 is SGDLS, CDR2 YYNGEE. CDR3 protein: CASSVSGGHTDTQYF. CDR3 coding DNA: TGTGCCAGCAGCGTAAGCGGGGGCCACACAGATACGCAGTATTTT.

The chain links TRBV21-1 to TRBJ1-1; the D segment call TRBD1 is taken from the table without a DNA check. TRBV21-1 is shown as a pseudogene. The CDR3 extends over 18 amino acids. CDR3: CASSKDPGPSSCNTEAFF. DNA for the CDR3: TGTGCCAGCAGCAAAGATCCAGGGCCCTCAAGTTGCAACACTGAAGCTTTCTTT.

The V gene is TRBV15, the J gene TRBJ2-1, with 10 bases fitting TRBD1. This CDR3 spans 16 amino acids. The germline V gene has CDR1 LNHNV and CDR2 YYDKDF (reference sequence). V gave up 3 bases and J gave up 1 base; unmatched junction bases: 3. Written as DNA, the CDR3 is TGTGCCACCAGCAGGGGACAGGGGCGATCCTACAATGAGCAGTTCTTC. It specifies CATSRGQGRSYNEQFF.

This chain links TRBV4-1 with TRBJ2-7; D perhaps matches TRBD1 (5 bases). Trimming cost V 1 base and J 1 base, with 11 bases left between them. Germline CDR1 reads MGHRA; CDR2 reads YSYEKL. The CDR3 covers 15 residues. CDR3: CASSQGMGRSYEQYF. CDR3 bases: TGCGCCAGCAGCCAAGGCATGGGGCGGTCCTACGAGCAGTACTTC.

V usage is TRBV19 and J usage is TRBJ2-1; D perhaps matches TRBD2 (7 bases). Deletions cut 2 bases from V and 10 bases from J, with 24 bases between. The V gene's germline CDR1 is LNHDA and CDR2 SQIVND (reference sequence). There are 17 residues in the CDR3. CDR3 DNA sequence: TGTGCCAGTAGTATACTCGGGGGGCGTCTACAAGGGGGAGAGCAGTTCTTC. It specifies CASSILGGRLQGGEQFF.

The chain couples TRBV6-6 to TRBJ1-4; D might be TRBD1 (6 bases). The CDR3 is made up of 14 amino acids. Trimming left V 2 bases short and J 8 bases short, with 12 bases between. Germline CDR1 is MNHNY and CDR2 is SVGAGI (reference sequence). This chain's CDR3 is CASSYGGQGEKLFF. CDR3 sequence (DNA): TGTGCCAGCAGTTACGGGGGCCAGGGGGAAAAACTGTTTTTT.

The rearrangement links TRBV4-1 to TRBJ1-5, with D possibly being TRBD1 (6 bases). Per the germline V gene, CDR1 is MGHRA and CDR2 is YSYEKL. Trimming took off 1 base at V and 5 bases at J, with 12 bases between the two ends. This CDR3 is built from 15 residues. The DNA of the CDR3 is TGCGCCAGCAGCCAAGGAGGTTACAGGGATCAGCCCCAGCATTTT. Encoded protein: CASSQGGYRDQPQHF.

This clone has a handful of counts. The chain links TRBV7-8 to TRBJ2-5; TRBD2 might be the D (5 bases). V was pared by 2 bases and J by 4 bases, with 17 bases between. The CDR3 contains 16 residues. CDR1 and CDR2 from the germline V gene are SGHVS and FQNEAQ. The CDR3 coding sequence is TGTGCCAGCAGCTTACGTGGACTCGAATCAGTAGAGACCCAGTACTTC. This codes for CASSLRGLESVETQYF.

The J gene is TRBJ2-7, the V gene TRBV5-1, with 8 bases that match TRBD1. The CDR3 sequence is 16 residues long. V gave up 5 bases and J gave up 0 bases; unmatched junction bases: 10. The germline CDR1 and CDR2 sequences are SGHRS and YFSETQ. CDR3 region: CASSLAGTGYSYEQYF. DNA of the CDR3: TGCGCCAGCAGTTTAGCCGGGACAGGCTACTCCTACGAGCAGTACTTC.

This clone appeared once. This rearrangement joins TRBV4-1 to TRBJ2-5, with TRBD1 matching over 11 bases. There are 16 residues in the CDR3. Trimming cost V 3 bases and J 5 bases; bases outside gene matches: 8. CDR1 and CDR2 (germline): MGHRA, YSYEKL. The CDR3 protein is CASSHDGQGAEETQYF. The CDR3 DNA is TGCGCCAGCAGCCATGACGGACAGGGGGCCGAGGAGACCCAGTACTTC.

The genes are TRBV5-6 and TRBJ1-4; D is perhaps TRBD1 (6 bases). The V and J ends lost 4 bases and 4 bases respectively, with 11 bases between them. This CDR3 spans 14 amino acids. Germline V gene data show CDR1 as SGHDT and CDR2 as YYEEEE. CDR3 bases: TGTGCCAGCAGCCCAGGGGCCCTTAATGAAAAACTGTTTTTT. Its protein is CASSPGALNEKLFF.

This sequence joins TRBV5-1 and TRBJ2-7; the match to TRBD1 covers 8 bases. The CDR3 is made up of 16 amino acids. From germline, CDR1 is SGHRS and CDR2 YFSETQ. With V trimmed by 4 bases and J by 4 bases, 13 bases remained unmatched. The CDR3 nucleotides are TGCGCCAGCAGCCTTTACCCCGACAGGGGCGAGTACGAGCAGTACTTC. It translates to CASSLYPDRGEYEQYF.

The rearrangement uses TRBV5-4 and TRBJ2-1; 8 nucleotides match TRBD2. The V gene end was trimmed by 2 bases and the J gene end by 9 bases; junction bases not matched to a gene: 7. Germline CDR1 SGHNT, CDR2 YYREEE (reference sequence). This CDR3 comprises 14 residues. CDR3 sequence: CASSFSGAGVEQFF. CDR3 sequence (DNA): TGTGCCAGCAGCTTTAGCGGGGCGGGGGTTGAGCAGTTCTTC.

The gene calls are TRBV7-9 and TRBJ2-7; 12 bases agree with TRBD1. V dropped 5 bases and J dropped 4; count of bases not matched to a gene: 6. This CDR3 has 15 residues. Germline V lookup: CDR1 SEHNR, CDR2 FQNEAQ (reference sequence). CDR3 bases: TGTGCCAGCAGCCCCCGGGACAGGGGGCTTTACGAGCAGTACTTC. Its translation: CASSPRDRGLYEQYF.

This chain joins TRBV6-1 and TRBJ2-3; D is uncertain. Trimming stripped 3 bases from V and 5 bases from J, with 18 bases between. This CDR3 is built from 16 residues. CDR1 and CDR2 (germline): MNHNS, SASEGT. DNA of the CDR3: TGTGCCAGCAGTGAGATGAAAAACAACGCTGGAGATACGCAGTATTTT. Protein: CASSEMKNNAGDTQYF.

The V call is TRBV30, the J call TRBJ1-4; D gene uncertain. The germline gives CDR1 GTSNPN, CDR2 SVGIG (reference sequence). V lost 4 bases and J 1 base, leaving 7 bases between the germline ends. The CDR3 length is 13 residues. As DNA, the CDR3 is TGTGCCTGGACGTCAGGAACTAATGAAAAACTGTTTTTT. As protein: CAWTSGTNEKLFF.

The chain employs TRBV18 and TRBJ2-3; a possible D gene is TRBD1 (6 bases). This CDR3 is built from 13 residues. Trimming removed 6 bases at V and 2 bases at J, with 9 bases between. Per the germline V gene, CDR1 is KGHSH and CDR2 is LQKENI. The DNA of the CDR3 is TGTGCCAGCTCGACAGGAATCACAGATACGCAGTATTTT. It encodes CASSTGITDTQYF.

The chain links TRBV5-4 to TRBJ2-1; D remains unclear. V was clipped by 1 base and J by 7 bases, with 12 bases between them. CDR3 size: 14 residues. CDR1 and CDR2 from the germline V gene are SGHNT and YYREEE (reference sequence). The CDR3 loop reads CASSLPDEWNEQFF. CDR3 nucleotide sequence: TGTGCCAGCAGCTTGCCCGATGAGTGGAATGAGCAGTTCTTC.

V gene TRBV2 combines with J gene TRBJ1-6; maybe TRBD1 (5 bases). The germline V gene encodes CDR1 SNHLY and CDR2 FYNNEI. V shed 1 base and J shed 7 bases, with 14 bases lying between them. CDR3 size: 16 residues. Here the CDR3 reads CASSEDSVGVNSPLHF. As DNA, the CDR3 is TGTGCCAGCAGTGAAGATTCCGTAGGGGTAAATTCACCCCTCCACTTT.

This clone came up a few times. The V and J genes are TRBV10-3 and TRBJ2-6; TRBD1 aligns across 7 bases. The germline V gene encodes CDR1 ENHRY and CDR2 SYGVKD. CDR3 size: 15 residues. V gave up 10 bases and J gave up 1 base; unmatched junction bases: 7. CDR3: CATQGSQSGANVLTF. In DNA, the CDR3 is TGTGCCACACAGGGGTCCCAATCTGGGGCCAACGTCCTGACTTTC.

This clone was detected a few times. At one boundary the junction diverges from the germline segment, which might be a read error. The chain uses TRBV7-7 and TRBJ2-1, with D tentatively TRBD1 (5 bases). The CDR3 extends over 15 amino acids. The V gene's germline CDR1 is SSHAT and CDR2 FNYEAQ (reference sequence). The CDR3 is CASSLEVQGRNEQFF. CDR3 nucleotide sequence: TGTGCTAGCAGCTTAGAGGTTCAGGGTAGAAATGAGCAGTTCTTC.

The CDR3 nucleotides are TGTGCCAGCAACCCACAGGGGAGGGAAAAACTGTTTTTT. Its translation: CASNPQGREKLFF. The genes are TRBV2 and TRBJ1-4; 7 nucleotides line up with TRBD1. There are 13 residues in the CDR3. V lost 7 bases to trimming and J lost 8 bases; unmatched junction nucleotides: 7. Germline values: CDR1 SNHLY, CDR2 FYNNEI.

The chain has TRBV28 and TRBJ1-5; D possibly corresponds to TRBD1 (6 bases). CDR1 MDHEN and CDR2 SYDVKM come from the germline V gene. Trimming took off 5 bases at V and 4 bases at J, with 15 bases between the two ends. The CDR3 length is 15 residues. This CDR3 is CASSPLDSPNQPQHF. The CDR3 coding sequence is TGTGCCAGCAGTCCCCTGGACAGCCCGAATCAGCCCCAGCATTTT.

This clone was detected only once. The chain combines TRBV20-1 with TRBJ1-1; D not resolved. CDR3 size: 11 residues. V was trimmed by 3 bases and J by 6 bases, leaving 8 bases between them. CDR1 and CDR2 (germline): DFQATT, SNEGSKA (reference sequence). The CDR3 protein is CSARKNSEAFF. The CDR3 DNA is TGCAGTGCTAGGAAAAACTCTGAAGCTTTCTTT.

Notes on this clone: Distinct nucleotide sequences in the sample also encode this CDR3. The chain is built from TRBV7-9 and TRBJ1-5; 10 bases map to TRBD1. Germline V gene sequence: CDR1 SEHNR, CDR2 FQNEAQ (reference sequence). V was clipped by 3 bases and J by 7 bases; unmatched bases: 3. The CDR3 covers 14 residues. The CDR3 reads CASSFGQGGQPQHF. The CDR3 DNA reads TGTGCCAGCAGCTTCGGACAGGGGGGCCAGCCCCAGCATTTT.